The 10 T cell receptor beta chains in this list originate from one sample, sequenced in a study of T cell clones after liver transplantation. Assay used: immunoSEQ multiplex PCR; TCRdb lists only in-frame clones, some missing. Here the sample spans nearly 45,000 clones, about 86% being singletons. The material sequenced was CD4+ T cells from blood, taken 24 months after liver transplant. The source of these receptors is a human patient who received a liver transplant. Some of these T cells may belong to the graft donor.

This chain connects TRBV6-5 to TRBJ2-3; D is tentatively TRBD1 or TRBD2 (6 bases each). The CDR3 is 15 amino acids. Germline V gene lookup returns CDR1 MNHEY and CDR2 SVGAGI. V was cut by 5 bases and J by 2 bases, with 14 bases left in between. The DNA for the CDR3 is TGTGCCAGCAGTCAAGGGGGGCCAGTCACAGATACGCAGTATTTT. It specifies CASSQGGPVTDTQYF.

V gene TRBV28 combines with J gene TRBJ1-1; perhaps TRBD1 as D (6 bases). V lost 7 bases and J 4 bases, leaving 16 bases between the germline ends. Germline V gives CDR1 MDHEN, CDR2 SYDVKM. There are 14 residues in the CDR3. Written as DNA, the CDR3 is TGTGCCAGCAATAACCCTAGACAGGCCACTGAAGCTTTCTTT. This sequence encodes CASNNPRQATEAFF. The whole variable domain, remainder taken from reference TRBV28 and TRBJ1-1, is DVKVTQSSRYLVKRTGEKVFLECVQDMDHENMFWYRQDPGLGLRLIYFSYDVKMKEKGDIPEGYSVSREKKERFSLILESASTNQTSMYLCASNNPRQATEAFFGQGTRLTVV.

The rearrangement joins TRBV6-6 to TRBJ2-7; D might be TRBD2 (5 bases). CDR1 is MNHNY, CDR2 SVGAGI, per germline (reference sequence). V dropped 5 bases and J dropped 0 bases, with 14 bases sitting between them. The CDR3 consists of 15 residues. CDR3 sequence: CASSPRTPSSYEQYF. The CDR3 coding sequence is TGTGCCAGCAGTCCCCGGACTCCGAGCTCCTACGAGCAGTACTTC.

The genes are TRBV19 and TRBJ1-1; 9 nucleotides agree with TRBD1. V lost 1 base and J lost 5; bases outside the gene matches: 5. Germline CDR1 is LNHDA and CDR2 is SQIVND (reference sequence). The CDR3 totals 15 residues. This CDR3 reads CASSIGTGVWTEAFF. The CDR3 region has the DNA TGTGCCAGTAGTATAGGGACAGGGGTATGGACTGAAGCTTTCTTT.

V usage is TRBV28 and J usage is TRBJ2-1, with D tentatively TRBD1 or TRBD2 (5 bases each). The CDR3 is 15 residues long. CDR1 is MDHEN, CDR2 SYDVKM, per germline. The germline V and J ends were trimmed by 6 bases and 8 bases, with 20 bases remaining between them. CDR3 DNA sequence: TGTGCCAGCAGGGAATTCGGGGCCCCCGGGGATGAGCAGTTCTTC. Residues: CASREFGAPGDEQFF.

This chain uses TRBV19 with TRBJ2-7; D is unclear. The V end lost 4 bases, the J end lost 5 bases, and 15 bases lay between the germline ends. The germline V gene has CDR1 LNHDA and CDR2 SQIVND (reference sequence). There are 14 residues in the CDR3. CDR3 region: CASSNLEYKDEQYF. As DNA, the CDR3 is TGTGCCAGTAGTAACCTTGAGTACAAGGACGAGCAGTACTTC. The variable domain in full, with the rest retrieved from reference TRBV19 and TRBJ2-7, is DGGITQSPKYLFRKEGQNVTLSCEQNLNHDAMYWYRQDPGQGLRLIYYSQIVNDFQKGDIAEGYSVSREKKESFPLTVTSAQKNPTAFYLCASSNLEYKDEQYFGPGTRLTVT.

The V and J genes are TRBV10-3 and TRBJ1-1, with D uncertain. This CDR3 contains 13 residues. V was pared by 2 bases and J by 3 bases, with 7 bases between. The germline V gene has CDR1 ENHRY and CDR2 SYGVKD. The CDR3 region has the DNA TGTGCCATCAGTGAGGCCACTTACACTGAAGCTTTCTTT. Its translation: CAISEATYTEAFF.

This CDR3 reads CAWTQGGSPLHF. CDR3 nucleotides: TGTGCCTGGACTCAGGGGGGATCACCCCTCCACTTT. The chain couples TRBV30 to TRBJ1-6; 7 positions agree with TRBD1. This CDR3 contains 12 residues. CDR1 and CDR2 (germline): GTSNPN, SVGIG (reference sequence). V dropped 4 bases and J dropped 10; count of bases not matched to a gene: 4.

This chain connects TRBV19 to TRBJ1-6, with D tentatively TRBD1 (6 bases). V was clipped by 3 bases and J by 10 bases, with 16 bases between them. Germline-derived CDR1 and CDR2 are LNHDA and SQIVND (reference sequence). This CDR3 has 15 residues. Written as DNA, the CDR3 is TGTGCCAGTAGTATCCGGACAGCTTTAGAATCACCCCTCCACTTT. It yields the protein CASSIRTALESPLHF.

The V gene is TRBV7-8, the J gene TRBJ2-5, with a possible D match to TRBD1 (6 bases). Matching the DNA end better, TRBJ2-7 makes the J call doubtful. The CDR3 is made up of 14 amino acids. Germline CDR1 and CDR2: SGHVS and FQNEAQ. This CDR3 reads CASSPQGNPYEQYF. CDR3 nucleotide sequence: TGTGCCAGCAGCCCCCAGGGGAATCCCTACGAGCAGTACTTC.